Listed below are T cell receptor beta chains from one sample, sequenced in a study of Graves' ophthalmopathy and Graves' hyperthyroidism. TCRdb re-called the multiplex PCR reads with MiXCR, one entry per CDR3 protein. The sample has under 350,000 distinct CDR3 sequences; about a sixth are singletons. The material sequenced was peripheral blood. These receptor sequences come from an adult man with Graves' ophthalmopathy. Both conserved end residues are part of each CDR3. Fields, in order: clone size, J gene, V gene, D gene, CDR3 protein, CDR3 DNA. A D gene is named only where the DNA matches it firmly. Some rows have no size entry. The others give once, few or many, or a class for an expanded clone.

clone size: many
J gene: TRBJ1-2
V gene: TRBV28
D gene: -
CDR3 protein: CASSAQGGTNYGYTF
CDR3 DNA: TGTGCCAGCAGCGCCCAGGGAGGCACCAACTATGGCTACACCTTC

clone size: many
J gene: TRBJ1-1
V gene: TRBV15
D gene: -
CDR3 protein: CATSPRGGDGTEAFF
CDR3 DNA: TGTGCCACCAGCCCCCGGGGAGGGGACGGCACTGAAGCTTTCTTT

clone size: once
J gene: TRBJ1-5
V gene: TRBV24-1
D gene: -
CDR3 protein: CATSVGNQPQHF
CDR3 DNA: TGTGCCACCAGTGTGGGAAATCAGCCCCAGCATTTT

clone size: many
J gene: TRBJ2-4
V gene: TRBV7-2
D gene: -
CDR3 protein: CASSLALLGALKNIQYF
CDR3 DNA: TGTGCCAGCAGCTTAGCGCTATTAGGGGCTCTCAAAAACATTCAGTACTTC

clone size: many
J gene: TRBJ2-5
V gene: TRBV29-1
D gene: -
CDR3 protein: CSVFGQTETQYF
CDR3 DNA: TGCAGCGTTTTCGGACAGACGGAGACCCAGTACTTC

clone size: many
J gene: TRBJ1-1
V gene: TRBV4-2
D gene: -
CDR3 protein: CASSQNIGGTEAFF
CDR3 DNA: TGTGCCAGCAGCCAAAATATCGGGGGAACTGAAGCTTTCTTT

clone size: many
J gene: TRBJ2-5
V gene: TRBV30
D gene: -
CDR3 protein: CAWSPGHEETQYF
CDR3 DNA: TGTGCCTGGAGTCCGGGACACGAAGAGACCCAGTACTTC

clone size: many
J gene: TRBJ1-1
V gene: TRBV4-3
D gene: -
CDR3 protein: CASSQDRQMNTEAFF
CDR3 DNA: TGCGCCAGCAGCCAAGACAGACAAATGAACACTGAAGCTTTCTTT

clone size: many
J gene: TRBJ1-5
V gene: TRBV30
D gene: -
CDR3 protein: CAWSVPGREGNQPQHF
CDR3 DNA: TGTGCCTGGAGTGTCCCCGGTCGGGAGGGGAATCAGCCCCAGCATTTT

clone size: many
J gene: TRBJ2-5
V gene: TRBV11-2
D gene: -
CDR3 protein: CASSLKGRQETQYF
CDR3 DNA: TGTGCCAGCAGCTTAAAGGGTCGCCAAGAGACCCAGTACTTC

clone size: few
J gene: TRBJ2-2
V gene: TRBV4-1
D gene: TRBD2
CDR3 protein: CASSHPGLAGHTGELFF
CDR3 DNA: TGCGCCAGCAGCCATCCGGGACTAGCGGGACACACCGGGGAGCTGTTTTTT

clone size: many
J gene: TRBJ2-5
V gene: TRBV7-2
D gene: TRBD1
CDR3 protein: CASSLAGQGPTQYF
CDR3 DNA: TGTGCCAGCAGCTTAGCTGGACAGGGTCCTACCCAGTACTTC

clone size: many
J gene: TRBJ2-7
V gene: TRBV20-1
D gene: TRBD1
CDR3 protein: CSAPTGQGIYEQYF
CDR3 DNA: TGCAGTGCTCCCACGGGACAGGGGATCTACGAGCAGTACTTC

clone size: many
J gene: TRBJ1-2
V gene: TRBV6-1
D gene: -
CDR3 protein: CASKSEGGYTF
CDR3 DNA: TGTGCCAGCAAGTCGGAAGGGGGCTACACCTTC

clone size: many
J gene: TRBJ2-3
V gene: TRBV7-8
D gene: -
CDR3 protein: CASSLEGGAGDTQYF
CDR3 DNA: TGTGCCAGCAGCTTAGAAGGTGGGGCAGGAGATACGCAGTATTTT

clone size: many
J gene: TRBJ2-2
V gene: TRBV5-1
D gene: -
CDR3 protein: CASSFGHTANTGELFF
CDR3 DNA: TGCGCCAGCAGCTTCGGTCACACAGCGAACACCGGGGAGCTGTTTTTT

clone size: -
J gene: TRBJ2-2
V gene: TRBV27
D gene: TRBD1
CDR3 protein: CASSLTGQGEVGELFF
CDR3 DNA: TGTGCCAGCAGTTTAACGGGACAGGGGGAGGTCGGGGAGCTGTTTTTT

clone size: many
J gene: TRBJ1-2
V gene: TRBV5-1
D gene: -
CDR3 protein: CASSPNGLEGHYGYTF
CDR3 DNA: TGCGCCAGCAGCCCCAATGGACTTGAGGGCCACTATGGCTACACCTTC

clone size: many
J gene: TRBJ2-7
V gene: TRBV12-3/TRBV12-4
D gene: -
CDR3 protein: CASSGAAVVYEQYF
CDR3 DNA: TGTGCCAGCAGCGGGGCGGCAGTCGTGTACGAGCAGTACTTC

clone size: many
J gene: TRBJ2-5
V gene: TRBV6-5
D gene: -
CDR3 protein: CASSYSQETQYF
CDR3 DNA: TGTGCCAGCAGTTACTCGCAAGAGACCCAGTACTTC

clone size: many
J gene: TRBJ1-1
V gene: TRBV7-2
D gene: -
CDR3 protein: CAGSPHRDEAFF
CDR3 DNA: TGTGCCGGCAGCCCACACAGGGATGAAGCTTTCTTT

clone size: many
J gene: TRBJ2-7
V gene: TRBV10-3
D gene: TRBD1
CDR3 protein: CAISRGQGAVEQYF
CDR3 DNA: TGTGCCATCAGCCGTGGACAGGGGGCGGTTGAGCAGTACTTC

clone size: -
J gene: TRBJ1-1
V gene: TRBV18
D gene: -
CDR3 protein: CASSREGWNTEAFF
CDR3 DNA: TGTGCCAGCTCACGGGAGGGGTGGAACACTGAAGCTTTCTTT

clone size: -
J gene: TRBJ1-3
V gene: TRBV6-5
D gene: TRBD1
CDR3 protein: CASSYTGDSGNTIYF
CDR3 DNA: TGTGCCAGCAGTTACACAGGGGACTCTGGAAACACCATATATTTT

clone size: -
J gene: TRBJ2-5
V gene: TRBV19
D gene: TRBD2
CDR3 protein: CASSLSPGLAGGETQYF
CDR3 DNA: TGTGCCAGTAGTCTCTCGCCGGGACTAGCGGGAGGAGAGACCCAGTACTTC

clone size: -
J gene: TRBJ2-2
V gene: TRBV6-2/TRBV6-3
D gene: -
CDR3 protein: CASSYRGANTGELFF
CDR3 DNA: TGTGCCAGCAGTTACCGCGGTGCGAACACCGGGGAGCTGTTTTTT

clone size: -
J gene: TRBJ1-3
V gene: TRBV12-3/TRBV12-4
D gene: -
CDR3 protein: CASSFESGSGNTIYF
CDR3 DNA: TGTGCCAGCAGTTTCGAGTCCGGGTCTGGAAACACCATATATTTT

clone size: many
J gene: TRBJ1-1
V gene: TRBV28
D gene: -
CDR3 protein: CASRKQPNTEAFF
CDR3 DNA: TGTGCCAGCAGGAAGCAGCCGAACACTGAAGCTTTCTTT

clone size: many
J gene: TRBJ1-5
V gene: TRBV6-5
D gene: TRBD1
CDR3 protein: CASSYPDRNQPQHF
CDR3 DNA: TGTGCCAGCAGTTACCCGGACAGGAATCAGCCCCAGCATTTT

clone size: many
J gene: TRBJ1-1
V gene: TRBV20-1
D gene: -
CDR3 protein: CSAREALVAFF
CDR3 DNA: TGCAGTGCTAGAGAAGCTCTGGTCGCTTTCTTT

clone size: -
J gene: TRBJ1-1
V gene: TRBV12-3/TRBV12-4
D gene: -
CDR3 protein: CASSWGPTEAEAFF
CDR3 DNA: TGTGCCAGCAGCTGGGGCCCGACGGAGGCTGAAGCTTTCTTT

clone size: many
J gene: TRBJ1-2
V gene: TRBV5-6
D gene: TRBD1
CDR3 protein: CASSLWPGGGNGYTF
CDR3 DNA: TGTGCCAGCAGCTTGTGGCCAGGGGGCGGAAATGGCTACACCTTC

clone size: -
J gene: TRBJ1-5
V gene: TRBV5-1
D gene: -
CDR3 protein: CASSLGEGSQPQHF
CDR3 DNA: TGCGCCAGCAGCTTGGGGGAAGGTAGTCAGCCCCAGCATTTT

clone size: many
J gene: TRBJ2-7
V gene: TRBV10-3
D gene: -
CDR3 protein: CAISDRTAGAEQYF
CDR3 DNA: TGTGCCATCAGTGATAGGACGGCCGGGGCCGAGCAGTACTTC

clone size: many
J gene: TRBJ1-2
V gene: TRBV5-1
D gene: -
CDR3 protein: CASSLVGPGGYTF
CDR3 DNA: TGCGCCAGCAGCTTGGTTGGGCCGGGAGGCTACACCTTC

clone size: many
J gene: TRBJ2-7
V gene: TRBV12-3/TRBV12-4
D gene: TRBD2
CDR3 protein: CASSPGLAGAYYF
CDR3 DNA: TGTGCCAGCAGTCCCGGACTAGCGGGAGCATATTACTTC

clone size: many
J gene: TRBJ2-5
V gene: TRBV7-6
D gene: -
CDR3 protein: CASSPGQQETQYF
CDR3 DNA: TGTGCCAGCAGCCCTGGACAGCAAGAGACCCAGTACTTC

clone size: many
J gene: TRBJ1-1
V gene: TRBV7-2
D gene: TRBD1
CDR3 protein: CASSTQDRGNTEAFF
CDR3 DNA: TGTGCCAGCAGCACCCAGGACAGGGGGAACACTGAAGCTTTCTTT

clone size: -
J gene: TRBJ2-1
V gene: TRBV6-5
D gene: TRBD1
CDR3 protein: CASSYWTGYEQFF
CDR3 DNA: TGTGCCAGCAGTTACTGGACAGGGTATGAGCAGTTCTTC

clone size: many
J gene: TRBJ2-5
V gene: TRBV6-5
D gene: -
CDR3 protein: CASSYSAGRETQYF
CDR3 DNA: TGTGCCAGCAGTTACTCGGCGGGACGGGAGACCCAGTACTTC

clone size: many
J gene: TRBJ1-2
V gene: TRBV3-1
D gene: -
CDR3 protein: CASSQDTSSGGYTF
CDR3 DNA: TGTGCCAGCAGCCAAGACACTTCTTCTGGCGGCTACACCTTC

clone size: few
J gene: TRBJ2-2
V gene: TRBV24-1
D gene: -
CDR3 protein: CATSDLPQDGFTGELFF
CDR3 DNA: TGTGCCACCAGTGATTTGCCACAGGATGGATTCACCGGGGAGCTGTTTTTT

clone size: many
J gene: TRBJ1-2
V gene: TRBV20-1
D gene: -
CDR3 protein: CSAKPAGASGYTF
CDR3 DNA: TGCAGTGCTAAGCCAGCGGGCGCTAGTGGCTACACCTTC

clone size: many
J gene: TRBJ2-7
V gene: TRBV12-3/TRBV12-4
D gene: TRBD2
CDR3 protein: CASRDTSGAYEQYF
CDR3 DNA: TGTGCCAGCAGAGACACTAGCGGCGCCTACGAGCAGTACTTC

clone size: many
J gene: TRBJ1-2
V gene: TRBV6-1
D gene: -
CDR3 protein: CASSRDGTDYGYTF
CDR3 DNA: TGTGCCAGCAGTCGGGACGGAACAGACTATGGCTACACCTTC

clone size: once
J gene: TRBJ1-5
V gene: TRBV10-3
D gene: -
CDR3 protein: CAISPTVNQPQHF
CDR3 DNA: TGTGCCATCAGTCCGACGGTCAATCAGCCCCAGCATTTT

clone size: many
J gene: TRBJ1-5
V gene: TRBV18
D gene: -
CDR3 protein: CASSVWAGNQPQHF
CDR3 DNA: TGTGCCAGCTCAGTCTGGGCTGGCAATCAGCCCCAGCATTTT

clone size: many
J gene: TRBJ1-1
V gene: TRBV3-1
D gene: -
CDR3 protein: CASSLTGYLRGTEAFF
CDR3 DNA: TGTGCCAGCAGCTTGACGGGATACCTGAGAGGGACTGAAGCTTTCTTT

clone size: few
J gene: TRBJ1-5
V gene: TRBV20-1
D gene: -
CDR3 protein: CSALRGPSYNQPQHF
CDR3 DNA: TGCAGTGCTCTCCGGGGCCCGTCCTATAATCAGCCCCAGCATTTT

clone size: many
J gene: TRBJ1-6
V gene: TRBV11-2
D gene: -
CDR3 protein: CASSLTKLTPLHF
CDR3 DNA: TGTGCCAGCAGCCTAACAAAGCTTACGCCCCTCCACTTT

clone size: many
J gene: TRBJ2-5
V gene: TRBV12-3/TRBV12-4
D gene: TRBD2
CDR3 protein: CASSLLAGGPAETQYF
CDR3 DNA: TGTGCCAGCAGTCTCCTAGCGGGGGGGCCCGCAGAGACCCAGTACTTC

clone size: -
J gene: TRBJ2-7
V gene: TRBV29-1
D gene: -
CDR3 protein: CSGAAGLQYEQYF
CDR3 DNA: TGCAGCGGTGCCGCGGGACTCCAATACGAGCAGTACTTC

clone size: many
J gene: TRBJ1-2
V gene: TRBV6-1
D gene: -
CDR3 protein: CASASIIGPGGYTF
CDR3 DNA: TGTGCCAGCGCCTCTATTATAGGGCCTGGAGGCTACACCTTC

clone size: many
J gene: TRBJ2-2
V gene: TRBV28
D gene: -
CDR3 protein: CASSPQSWGPGELFF
CDR3 DNA: TGTGCCAGCAGTCCCCAATCATGGGGGCCCGGGGAGCTGTTTTTT

clone size: many
J gene: TRBJ1-3
V gene: TRBV5-1
D gene: -
CDR3 protein: CASSLELLSGNTIYF
CDR3 DNA: TGCGCCAGCAGCTTGGAACTGCTCTCTGGAAACACCATATATTTT

clone size: -
J gene: TRBJ1-5
V gene: TRBV6-2/TRBV6-3
D gene: TRBD1
CDR3 protein: CASGDRANQPQHF
CDR3 DNA: TGTGCCAGCGGGGACAGGGCCAATCAGCCCCAGCATTTT

clone size: many
J gene: TRBJ2-2
V gene: TRBV28
D gene: -
CDR3 protein: CASSPRLDTGELFF
CDR3 DNA: TGTGCCAGCAGTCCACGGCTGGACACCGGGGAGCTGTTTTTT

clone size: many
J gene: TRBJ2-7
V gene: TRBV28
D gene: -
CDR3 protein: CASSQKGLSTYEQYF
CDR3 DNA: TGTGCCAGCAGCCAAAAGGGGCTTTCTACCTACGAGCAGTACTTC

clone size: few
J gene: TRBJ1-2
V gene: TRBV27
D gene: -
CDR3 protein: CASTNGGGYGYTF
CDR3 DNA: TGTGCCAGCACTAACGGGGGGGGCTATGGCTACACCTTC